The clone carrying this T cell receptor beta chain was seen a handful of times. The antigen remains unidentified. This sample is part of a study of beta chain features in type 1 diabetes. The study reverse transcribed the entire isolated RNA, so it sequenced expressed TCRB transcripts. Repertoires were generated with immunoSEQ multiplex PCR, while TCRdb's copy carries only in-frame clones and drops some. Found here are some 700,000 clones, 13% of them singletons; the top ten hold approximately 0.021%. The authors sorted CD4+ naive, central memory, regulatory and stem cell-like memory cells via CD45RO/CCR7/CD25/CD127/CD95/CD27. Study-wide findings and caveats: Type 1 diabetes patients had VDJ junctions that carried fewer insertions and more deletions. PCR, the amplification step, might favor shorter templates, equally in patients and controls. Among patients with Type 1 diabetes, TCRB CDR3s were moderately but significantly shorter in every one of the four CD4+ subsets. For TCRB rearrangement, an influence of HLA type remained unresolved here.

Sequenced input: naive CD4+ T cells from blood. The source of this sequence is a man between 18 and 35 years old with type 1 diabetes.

The CDR3, as DNA: TGTGCCAGCAGCAGCGGGGGCCCCGGCCCGTTCTTC. This encodes CASSSGGPGPFF. The chain combines TRBV5-6 with TRBJ2-1, with 8 bases matching TRBD2. Germline CDR1 reads SGHDT; CDR2 reads YYEEEE. CDR3 length equals 12 residues. Germline trimming cut 4 bases from V and 15 bases from J; bases unmatched to any gene: 9.